This T cell receptor (beta chain) was sequenced during a study of blood T cell repertoires in COVID-19. Profiled with immunoSEQ multiplex PCR; TCRdb holds only in-frame clones, not every one. Counted here are about 140,000 clones, roughly 88% occurring once; the ten biggest clones make up roughly a tenth. CDR1 and CDR2 from the germline V gene are MGHDK and SYGVNS. The CDR3 is 13 amino acids. V lost 1 base and J 7 bases, leaving 10 bases between the germline ends. The clonotype was recovered from a man in his 60s with active or convalescent COVID-19. Sequenced input: peripheral blood. The chain has TRBV25-1 and TRBJ1-2; D may be TRBD1 (6 bases). The CDR3 reads CASSEWGRGGYTF. The CDR3, as DNA: TGTGCCAGCAGTGAATGGGGGCGAGGTGGCTACACCTTC.